This TCR beta chain is drawn from a study of post-analysis software for immune sequencing data. Study outcomes and limitations: Significantly lower normalized Chao1 diversity was seen in multiple sclerosis patients than in controls. There were a handful of TRBV segments more frequent in patients than controls, and TRBV5-6, TRBV5-1 and TRBV20-1 were among them.

This clonotype was observed a handful of times. Antigen: not known. The junction and the germline gene differ at one end; a read error may be behind it. CDR1 and CDR2 (germline): MDHEN, SYDVKM. The length of the CDR3 is 17 residues. Unique-molecular-identifier-tagged TCR beta cDNA libraries were used. T cells numbering roughly 0.95 to 10 million yielded around 500,000 cDNA molecules. TCRdb reprocessed the PCR reads with MiXCR, giving one entry per CDR3 protein. The sample carries about 500,000 distinct CDR3 sequences, under 55% recorded once. The specimen was blood. The chain is built from TRBV28 and TRBJ2-5; TRBD2 matches 13 bases. This clonotype was sampled from a girl aged 10 to 17 with multiple sclerosis. This CDR3 reads CVSSPGLAGANQETQYF. CDR3 sequence (DNA): TGTGTCAGCAGCCCAGGACTAGCGGGGGCCAACCAAGAGACCCAGTACTTC.